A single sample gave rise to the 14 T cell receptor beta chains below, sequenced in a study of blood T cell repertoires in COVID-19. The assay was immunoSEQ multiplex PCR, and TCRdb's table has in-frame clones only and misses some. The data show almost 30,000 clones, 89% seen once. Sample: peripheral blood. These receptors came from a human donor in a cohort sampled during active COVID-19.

DNA of the CDR3: TGTGCCAGCAGCTATCCGGTGAGTGGCTATGGCTACACCTTC. Residues: CASSYPVSGYGYTF. The chain couples TRBV27 to TRBJ1-2; no reliable D call. CDR3 length: 14 residues. Germline CDR1 is MNHEY and CDR2 is SMNVEV (reference sequence). V was clipped by 6 bases and J by 4 bases, with 15 bases between them.

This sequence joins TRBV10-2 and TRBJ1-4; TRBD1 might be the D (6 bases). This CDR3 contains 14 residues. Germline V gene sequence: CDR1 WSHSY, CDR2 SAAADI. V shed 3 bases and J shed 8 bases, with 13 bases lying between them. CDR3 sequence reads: CASSEQGLSEKLFF. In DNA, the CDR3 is TGCGCCAGCAGTGAACAGGGCCTTAGCGAAAAACTGTTTTTT.

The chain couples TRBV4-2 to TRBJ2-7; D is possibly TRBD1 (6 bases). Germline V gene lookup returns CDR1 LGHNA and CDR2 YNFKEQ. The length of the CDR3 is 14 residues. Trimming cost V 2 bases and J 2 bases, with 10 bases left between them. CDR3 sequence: CASSQPTGTYEQYF. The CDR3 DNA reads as TGTGCCAGCAGCCAACCCACAGGGACCTACGAGCAGTACTTC.

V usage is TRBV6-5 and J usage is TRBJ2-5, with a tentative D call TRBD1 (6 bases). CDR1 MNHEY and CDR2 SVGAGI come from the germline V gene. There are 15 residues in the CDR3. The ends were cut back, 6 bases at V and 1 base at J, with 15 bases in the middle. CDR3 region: CASSTGNAVQETQYF. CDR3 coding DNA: TGTGCCAGCAGCACAGGGAACGCGGTCCAAGAGACCCAGTACTTC.

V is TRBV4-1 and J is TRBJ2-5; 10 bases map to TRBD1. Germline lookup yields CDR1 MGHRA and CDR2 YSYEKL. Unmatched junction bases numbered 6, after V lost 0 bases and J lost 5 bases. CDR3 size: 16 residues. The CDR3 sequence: CASSQEGQGLGETQYF. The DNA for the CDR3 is TGCGCCAGCAGCCAAGAGGGACAGGGGTTGGGGGAGACCCAGTACTTC.

CDR3 in amino acids: CASSVSGGIGDTQYF. DNA for the CDR3: TGTGCCAGCAGTGTAAGCGGGGGGATTGGTGATACGCAGTATTTT. The chain couples TRBV2 to TRBJ2-3, with 9 bases that match TRBD2. The CDR3 covers 15 residues. Trimming removed 4 bases from V and 6 bases from J; junction bases left unmatched: 8. Germline CDR1 is SNHLY and CDR2 is FYNNEI.

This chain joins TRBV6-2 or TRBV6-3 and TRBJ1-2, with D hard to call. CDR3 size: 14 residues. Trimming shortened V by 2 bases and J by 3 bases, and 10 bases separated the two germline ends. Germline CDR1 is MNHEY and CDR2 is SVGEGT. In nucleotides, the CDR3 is TGTGCCAGCAGTTACCAGGCCGTATACTATGGCTACACCTTC. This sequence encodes CASSYQAVYYGYTF.

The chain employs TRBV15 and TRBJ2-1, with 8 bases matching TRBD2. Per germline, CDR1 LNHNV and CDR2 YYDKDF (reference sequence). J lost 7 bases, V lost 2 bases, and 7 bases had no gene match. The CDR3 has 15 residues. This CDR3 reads CATSRIAGPGNEQFF. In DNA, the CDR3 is TGTGCCACCAGCAGAATAGCGGGGCCAGGGAATGAGCAGTTCTTC.

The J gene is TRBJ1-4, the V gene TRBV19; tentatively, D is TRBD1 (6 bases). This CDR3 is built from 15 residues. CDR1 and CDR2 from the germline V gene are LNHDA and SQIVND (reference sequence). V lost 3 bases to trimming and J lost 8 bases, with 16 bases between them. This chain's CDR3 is CASSMGDTNGEKLFF. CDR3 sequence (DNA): TGTGCCAGTAGTATGGGGGACACCAATGGAGAAAAACTGTTTTTT.

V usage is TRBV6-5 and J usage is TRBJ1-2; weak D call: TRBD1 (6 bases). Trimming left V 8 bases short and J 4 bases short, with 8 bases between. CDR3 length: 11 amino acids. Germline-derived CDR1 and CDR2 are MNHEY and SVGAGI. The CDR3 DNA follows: TGTGCCAGCGGGGACATCTATGGCTACACCTTC. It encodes CASGDIYGYTF.

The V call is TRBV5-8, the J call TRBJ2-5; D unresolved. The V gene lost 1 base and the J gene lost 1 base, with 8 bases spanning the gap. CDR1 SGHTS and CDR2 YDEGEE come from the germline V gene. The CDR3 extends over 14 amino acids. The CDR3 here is CASSLRRLQETQYF. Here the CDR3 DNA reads TGTGCCAGCAGCTTGAGGCGGCTCCAAGAGACCCAGTACTTC. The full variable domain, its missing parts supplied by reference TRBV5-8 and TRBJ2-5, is EAGVTQSPTHLIKTRGQQATLRCSPISGHTSVYWYQQALGLGLQFLLWYDEGEERNRGNFPPRFSGRQFPNYSSELNVNALELEDSALYLCASSLRRLQETQYFGPGTRLLVL.

The CDR3 reads CASSLDVRPLYGYTF. The CDR3 region has the DNA TGCGCCAGCAGCTTGGATGTCAGGCCCCTCTATGGCTACACCTTC. V gene TRBV5-1 combines with J gene TRBJ1-2; D gene uncertain. CDR1 is SGHRS, CDR2 YFSETQ, per germline. This CDR3 is 15 amino acids long. V shed 0 bases and J shed 4 bases, with 13 bases lying between them.

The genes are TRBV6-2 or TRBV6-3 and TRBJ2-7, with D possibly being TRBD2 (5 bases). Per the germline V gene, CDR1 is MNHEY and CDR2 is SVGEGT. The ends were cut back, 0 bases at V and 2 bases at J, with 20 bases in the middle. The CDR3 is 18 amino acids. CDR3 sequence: CASSYSNLVRESTYEQYF. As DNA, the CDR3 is TGTGCCAGCAGTTACTCGAATTTGGTCCGGGAATCCACCTACGAGCAGTACTTC.

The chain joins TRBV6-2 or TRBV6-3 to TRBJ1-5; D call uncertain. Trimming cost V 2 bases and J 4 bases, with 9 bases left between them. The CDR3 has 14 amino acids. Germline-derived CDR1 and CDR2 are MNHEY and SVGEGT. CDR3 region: CASSYTGANQPQHF. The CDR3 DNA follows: TGTGCCAGCAGTTACACGGGAGCGAATCAGCCCCAGCATTTT.